This T cell receptor beta chain was captured by sequencing in a study of control samples from healthy donors and cancer patients. Trimming took 3 bases from V and 1 from J, leaving 6 bases between them. The germline V gene encodes CDR1 LGHDT and CDR2 YNNKEL (reference sequence). This CDR3 is 13 amino acids long. Clones were read by immunoSEQ multiplex PCR, and TCRdb kept only the in-frame ones, dropping some. This sample carries tens of thousands of clones, roughly 95% of them seen once, and the ten largest clones take nearly 2.5%. The clonotype comes from a man aged 30 to 45 in good health. The chain joins TRBV3-1 (or the pseudogene TRBV3-2) to TRBJ1-1; D might be TRBD1 (5 bases). Sequenced sample: blood. This CDR3 reads CASSQTANTEAFF. The DNA for the CDR3 is TGTGCCAGCAGCCAGACAGCGAACACTGAAGCTTTCTTT.